This T cell receptor (beta chain) originates from a study of cytotoxic CD8 clonotypes in ibrutinib-treated CLL (dated by TCRdb to the early 2020s). As for the study more broadly: In this cohort, around 15 patients were treatment-naive and fewer than 13 were relapsed/refractory, while some 18 had unmutated IGHV. Responses were partial in 25 or so patients and complete in 2; after median approximately 69 months follow-up, around 15 stayed in remission and about twelve progressed. Samples at response were collected after a median of about 12 months of treatment, with a range of roughly 6 to 40 months. Samples averaged around 280,000 productive templates and 90,000 to 95,000 productive rearrangements. Of the 90 or so participants in the trial, about two dozen had longitudinal samples available. Cryopreserved peripheral blood mononuclear cells were collected at three points: before therapy, at response, and at either sustained remission or disease progression. Every sample from remission and from progressive disease was obtained while the patients were still on ibrutinib.

Around 1.8 micrograms of genomic DNA were extracted from cryopreserved PBMCs for TCR beta library preparation. Longitudinal blood samples from CLL patients on ibrutinib monotherapy underwent high-throughput TCR beta sequencing. The patients took part in an open-label, single-center phase 2 trial of ibrutinib monotherapy. Each clonotype received, on average, 10x coverage in deep resolution sequencing performed on a MiSeq, where the target depth lay between 1 in 1 million and 1 in 200,000 T cells. The immunoSEQ hsTCRB Kit was used to generate TCR beta libraries. The original pipeline was this. ImmunoSEQ Data Assistant and ImmunoSEQ Analyzer were used for data analysis, and V, D and J genes were assigned according to IMGT definitions. Clonality was computed as one minus normalized Shannon entropy of productive rearrangement frequencies, ranging from 0 to 1. Only overrepresented clonotypes making up at least 0.05% of the repertoire of each patient were included in the public clonotype analysis. Repertoires from approximately 13 age-matched healthy donors in immuneACCESS were used as clonality controls. TCRdb obtained this table from immuneACCESS and retained in-frame rearrangements with V and J assigned. These tables miss some clones; where compared with another copy, unresolved V genes account for less than half of the shortfall, and the remainder is unexplained. D and trimming were read from the DNA, whereas the V and J calls and clone size are those reported in that table. Within this sample are about 140,000 clones, with around 82% of them counted one time only. 7.5% to 8% of the sample is in the top ten clones.

Results the study describes overall, beyond this receptor: Sampling times were not matched between sustained-remission and progressing patients, and lymph node repertoires were not studied. At ibrutinib response clonality went up, during sustained remission it held steady, and at progression it dropped back toward baseline. Baseline clonality was found to be higher than that of age-matched healthy donors and was strongly correlated with circulating CD8+ T-cell counts. Public clonotypes were rare and either shrank or stayed stable during treatment, and the rise in clonality at ibrutinib response reflected expansion of private clonotypes.

This clone was recorded at least ten times. Its antigen is not yet known. Per-base quality was not reported, and no clone a single base away is much larger than it. The source material was PBMCs, sampled after 36 months of ibrutinib treatment. The sequence derives from a human donor with chronic lymphocytic leukemia.

This receptor carries the CDR3 CAITSAGQGAGYTF. Read as DNA, the sequence is TGTGCCATCACCAGCGCGGGACAGGGGGCTGGCTACACCTTC. Recombination joined TRBV2 with TRBJ1-2; TRBD1 fits 12 bases in the junction. Sequences SNHLY (CDR1) and FYNNEI (CDR2) are obtained from the germline V gene. The germline V end is reduced by 10 bases and the J end by 7 bases; junction bases left unmatched: 10. Taken from cysteine to phenylalanine, the CDR3 has 14 residues. CDR3 DNA only is kept here, 42 bases in frame from base 1. Full variable domain (CDR3 extended with the reference TRBV2 and TRBJ1-2 proteins): EPEVTQTPSHQVTQMGQEVILRCVPISNHLYFYWYRQILGQKVEFLVSFYNNEISEKSEIFDDQFSVERPDGSNFTLKIRSTKLEDSAMYFCAITSAGQGAGYTFGSGTRLTVV.